This T cell receptor (beta chain) was profiled in a study of tumor-infiltrating lymphocytes in primary liver carcinoma. Co-extraction yielded RNA and DNA from 20-30 mg of unsorted bulk tissue. Reverse transcription of around 500 ng total RNA with a constant-region primer produced TCR beta cDNA. Modified slightly, ARM-PCR produced TCR beta libraries over three nested multiplex PCR rounds. It was with TRBV1-TRBV30 forward primers and a C-beta reverse primer that the first two PCR rounds were run, at around 9 cycles each. MiXCR, run by TCRdb on the multiplex PCR reads, gives a single entry per CDR3 protein. Of about 100,000 distinct CDR3 sequences in the sample, around 71% were seen once. V was pared by 3 bases and J by 3 bases, with 15 bases between. Germline lookup yields CDR1 MGHRA and CDR2 YSYEKL. The CDR3 covers 16 residues.

The receptor was derived from a woman aged 55-70 years with primary liver carcinoma and hepatitis B virus infection. Sequenced: liver tumor tissue from sampling region 2. Subset described: tumor region T2, inferior pole. The chain uses TRBV4-1 and TRBJ2-1, with D unclear. Written as DNA, the CDR3 is TGCGCCAGCAGCCAGGGTCTAGTGGGGTTCTACAATGAGCAGTTCTTC. Protein product: CASSQGLVGFYNEQFF.